This is a list of T cell receptor beta chains from one sample in a study of response to subunit inactivated influenza vaccine. TCRdb re-analysed the RT-PCR reads in MiXCR, keeping a single row per CDR3 protein. The table lists about 530,000 distinct CDR3 sequences, 10% to 15% of them singletons. The input for sequencing was PBMCs from blood, taken 40 to 50 days after vaccination. The receptors stem from a middle-aged man who received an inactivated influenza vaccine. The CDR3 runs from the conserved cysteine through the conserved F or W.

V gene	J gene	CDR3 protein
TRBV29-1	TRBJ2-3	CSVGRLAGGPDTQYF
TRBV24-1	TRBJ1-5	CATSDRGYNQPQHF
TRBV28	TRBJ2-7	CASRTGTAYEQYF
TRBV12-3/TRBV12-4	TRBJ2-7	CASSPSAYHEQYF
TRBV24-1	TRBJ2-2	CATSSVLNTGELFF
TRBV27	TRBJ1-4	CASGRPGTANEKLFF
TRBV10-2	TRBJ2-7	CASSESRLRGAYEQYF
TRBV11-2	TRBJ2-3	CASSLEGLAGLTQYF
TRBV20-1	TRBJ2-1	CSALDVSYNEQFF
TRBV11-2	TRBJ2-1	CASSLGTSGGWTYNEQFF
TRBV20-1	TRBJ2-7	CSAREGGRGTYEQYF
TRBV10-3	TRBJ2-7	CAIRAVTDEQYF
TRBV20-1	TRBJ1-5	CSAARDRVSGQPQHF
TRBV12-3/TRBV12-4	TRBJ2-1	CASSEREGAYNEQFF
TRBV5-1	TRBJ2-3	CASSAPLAGGLTDTQYF
TRBV4-2	TRBJ2-4	CASSQDVDGNPLAKNIQYF
TRBV12-3/TRBV12-4	TRBJ1-2	CASSDSGYGYTF
TRBV10-3	TRBJ2-1	CAISESSGGRYNEQFF
TRBV18	TRBJ2-5	CASSDWGETQYF
TRBV30	TRBJ2-2	CAWSVLLGRGGELFF
TRBV4-1	TRBJ1-2	CASSQGPAGGIHYGYTF